These 32 T cell receptor beta chains came from one sample sequenced in a study of T cell repertoires in cytomegalovirus infection. TCRdb re-called the reads with MiXCR, one entry per CDR3 protein. The sample consists of 600,000 to 800,000 distinct CDR3 sequences, around 24% of them appearing once. Sequences were obtained from CD8+ T cells from PBMCs. Source of these receptors: a human donor in good health (CMV status not recorded). Some clones in this sample may be carry-over from other donors' samples.

The chain recombines TRBV7-8 with TRBJ2-1, with a tentative D call TRBD2 (6 bases). V was cut by 3 bases and J by 13 bases, with 10 bases left in between. This CDR3 is 11 amino acids long. Germline V gives CDR1 SGHVS, CDR2 FQNEAQ. The CDR3 region is CASSLGLDQFF. The CDR3 nucleotides read TGTGCCAGCAGCTTGGGACTGGATCAGTTCTTC. The complete variable domain, with remaining parts taken from reference TRBV7-8 and TRBJ2-1, reads GAGVSQSPRYKVAKRGQDVALRCDPISGHVSLFWYQQALGQGPEFLTYFQNEAQLDKSGLPSDRFFAERPEGSVSTLKIQRTQQEDSAVYLCASSLGLDQFFGPGTRLTVL.

This sequence joins TRBV29-1 and TRBJ2-7; D is unclear. Trimming stripped 0 bases from V and 3 bases from J, with 12 bases between. This CDR3 has 14 amino acids. Germline lookup yields CDR1 SQVTM and CDR2 ANQGSEA. The CDR3 bases are TGCAGCGTTGAAGATCAAAGAAATAACTACGAGCAGTACTTC. Amino acid sequence: CSVEDQRNNYEQYF.

This clonotype has a handful of counts. The chain joins TRBV6-2 or TRBV6-3 to TRBJ2-1; TRBD1 matches at 8 bases. The germline CDR1 and CDR2 sequences are MNHEY and SVGEGT. This CDR3 comprises 16 residues. With V trimmed by 0 bases and J by 8 bases, 9 bases remained unmatched. This CDR3 is CASSYSGTGSPHEQFF. For the CDR3, the DNA is TGTGCCAGCAGTTACTCGGGGACAGGTTCCCCCCATGAGCAGTTCTTC.

The gene calls are TRBV28 and TRBJ2-4; TRBD1 aligns across 9 bases. Unmatched junction bases numbered 8, after V lost 5 bases and J lost 0 bases. The CDR3 is 17 residues long. The germline V gene has CDR1 MDHEN and CDR2 SYDVKM. CDR3 DNA: TGTGCCAGCAGTCCCCGAGGACAGGGGATAGCCAAAAACATTCAGTACTTC. It encodes CASSPRGQGIAKNIQYF.

This clonotype was observed a few times. The chain has TRBV25-1 and TRBJ2-3; the match to TRBD1 covers 7 bases. With 5 bases clipped from V and 7 bases from J, the junction kept 9 bases outside the gene matches. Per germline, CDR1 MGHDK and CDR2 SYGVNS. The CDR3 runs to 14 residues. CDR3 region: CASSKRQGWNTQYF. In DNA form, the CDR3 reads TGTGCCAGCAGTAAGAGACAGGGTTGGAATACGCAGTATTTT.

V gene TRBV6-5 combines with J gene TRBJ2-3; D may be TRBD1 (6 bases). Germline V gene data show CDR1 as MNHEY and CDR2 as SVGAGI. The V and J ends lost 6 bases and 5 bases respectively, with 15 bases between them. This CDR3 has 14 amino acids. CDR3 protein: CASRQTGLGDTQYF. The CDR3 DNA is TGTGCCAGCAGACAAACAGGGCTTGGAGATACGCAGTATTTT.

This clonotype showed up just a few times. This sequence joins TRBV27 and TRBJ1-5; unclear D gene. CDR1 and CDR2 (germline): MNHEY, SMNVEV (reference sequence). The CDR3 runs 14 residues. Trimming shortened V by 4 bases and J by 1 base, and 8 bases separated the two germline ends. The CDR3 region has the DNA TGTGCCAGCAGTTCTCTATTAAGCAATCAGCCCCAGCATTTT. It translates to CASSSLLSNQPQHF.

A few counts support this clonotype. The genes are TRBV29-1 and TRBJ2-2, with a weak D call TRBD1 (6 bases). V was cut by 2 bases and J by 5 bases, with 9 bases left in between. Germline CDR1 is SQVTM and CDR2 is ANQGSEA. CDR3 size: 13 residues. Written as DNA, the CDR3 is TGCAGCGTTGAATGGGGGCGGACCGGGGAGCTGTTTTTT. As protein: CSVEWGRTGELFF.

The chain combines TRBV27 with TRBJ1-2; D possibly corresponds to TRBD1 (6 bases). V dropped 7 bases and J dropped 3 bases, with 12 bases sitting between them. Germline V CDR1 and CDR2: MNHEY, SMNVEV (reference sequence). The CDR3 has 13 residues. CDR3 in amino acids: CASTGAQDYGYTF. The CDR3 DNA reads TGTGCCAGCACGGGGGCGCAGGACTATGGCTACACCTTC.

To note about this clonotype: This clone may be a read error of a much larger clone one base away. This chain joins TRBV7-8 and TRBJ1-1, with 10 bases fitting TRBD1. CDR1 and CDR2 (germline): SGHVS, FQNEAQ. The ends lost 5 bases at V and 3 bases at J; junction bases unmatched: 9. CDR3 length: 16 residues. CDR3 protein: CASSVGTGESYTEAFF. In DNA form, the CDR3 reads TGTGCCAGCAGCGTAGGGACAGGGGAATCGTACACTGAAGCTTTCTTT.

In its sample, this clonotype was seen many times. This chain connects TRBV7-2 to TRBJ2-1; D unclear. Germline lookup yields CDR1 SGHTA and CDR2 FQGNSA. The CDR3 is made up of 16 amino acids. Between the trimmed V and J ends, which lost 1 base and 6 bases, there was a span of 16 bases. The CDR3 region is CASSLGPRLEINEQFF. The DNA of the CDR3 is TGTGCCAGCAGCTTAGGACCGAGGCTGGAAATCAATGAGCAGTTCTTC.

This clonotype was observed a handful of times. V gene TRBV28 combines with J gene TRBJ2-2; D unclear. Germline V lookup: CDR1 MDHEN, CDR2 SYDVKM. The CDR3 runs to 14 residues. V lost 0 bases and J 5 bases, leaving 7 bases between the germline ends. CDR3 sequence: CASSLWSATGELFF. CDR3 bases: TGTGCCAGCAGTTTATGGTCGGCTACCGGGGAGCTGTTTTTT.

This clonotype turned up a few times. The J gene is TRBJ1-2, the V gene TRBV29-1; D might be TRBD1 (6 bases). Between the trimmed V and J ends, which lost 7 bases and 3 bases, there was a span of 9 bases. The germline CDR1 and CDR2 sequences are SQVTM and ANQGSEA. CDR3 size: 11 residues. The CDR3 coding sequence is TGCAGCGCTACAGGGCACTATGGCTACACCTTC. It yields the protein CSATGHYGYTF.

In this sample, this clonotype turned up many times. The CDR3 coding sequence is TGTGCCAGCATTCAAGGGACTTTCAACAATGAGCAGTTCTTC. Translating gives CASIQGTFNNEQFF. The chain is built from TRBV12-3 or TRBV12-4 and TRBJ2-1, with D possibly matching TRBD2 (6 bases). Deletions cut 7 bases from V and 5 bases from J, with 15 bases between. The CDR3 consists of 14 residues.

This clonotype occurred a few times. The chain has TRBV7-3 and TRBJ1-4; D unclear. Trimming took 5 bases from V and 8 from J, leaving 21 bases between them. Looked up from germline, CDR1 is SGHTA and CDR2 is FQGTGA. The CDR3 length is 16 residues. This CDR3 is CASSPDPGARTEKLFF. In DNA, the CDR3 is TGTGCCAGCAGCCCGGATCCGGGAGCCCGAACGGAAAAACTGTTTTTT.

This clonotype was observed many times. The DNA of the CDR3 is TGTGCCAGCAGTGAATTTGGGGCCAACGTCCTGACTTTC. Translation: CASSEFGANVLTF. V usage is TRBV25-1 and J usage is TRBJ2-6; no definite D call. V lost 1 base and J lost 3, with 1 base in between. The CDR3 length is 13 residues. Germline assignment: CDR1 MGHDK and CDR2 SYGVNS.

This chain connects TRBV7-9 to TRBJ1-1; D is unclear. The germline V gene encodes CDR1 SEHNR and CDR2 FQNEAQ (reference sequence). V gave up 3 bases and J gave up 3 bases, with 11 bases separating them. This CDR3 is built from 14 residues. CDR3 protein: CASSLVGSDTEAFF. CDR3 nucleotides: TGTGCCAGCAGCTTGGTGGGCTCGGACACTGAAGCTTTCTTT.

This clonotype has a handful of counts. This rearrangement joins TRBV4-1 to TRBJ1-2; D is perhaps TRBD1 (6 bases). The CDR3 has 15 amino acids. V gave up 2 bases and J gave up 8 bases, with 18 bases separating them. Germline assignment: CDR1 MGHRA and CDR2 YSYEKL. The CDR3 DNA reads TGCGCCAGCAGCCAAAGATACACAGGGACTGGCGGCTACACCTTC. Protein: CASSQRYTGTGGYTF.

The chain joins TRBV14 to TRBJ2-1; D is perhaps TRBD1 or TRBD2 (5 bases each). CDR1 is SGHDN and CDR2 is FVKESK in the germline V gene. V dropped 1 base and J dropped 4 bases, with 11 bases sitting between them. The CDR3 sequence is 15 residues long. In DNA, the CDR3 is TGTGCCAGCAGCCAAGGAGGGGCGCGTTACAATGAGCAGTTCTTC. It encodes CASSQGGARYNEQFF.

The gene calls are TRBV9 and TRBJ2-3; D call uncertain. The CDR3 consists of 13 residues. Trimming left V 4 bases short and J 5 bases short, with 11 bases between. Per the germline V gene, CDR1 is SGDLS and CDR2 is YYNGEE. The CDR3 protein is CASSLRTVDTQYF. CDR3 sequence (DNA): TGTGCCAGCAGCCTCCGGACGGTAGATACGCAGTATTTT.

This chain links TRBV20-1 with TRBJ2-7; the D gene is possibly TRBD2 (5 bases). The CDR3 has 15 residues. V was clipped by 6 bases and J by 3 bases, with 21 bases between them. Germline CDR1 DFQATT, CDR2 SNEGSKA (reference sequence). CDR3 sequence reads: CSATGNGLTYYEQYF. CDR3 nucleotides: TGCAGTGCAACCGGGAACGGACTCACCTACTACGAGCAGTACTTC.

This clonotype was recorded once. The chain has TRBV20-1 and TRBJ2-3, with D hard to call. Germline loops: CDR1 DFQATT, CDR2 SNEGSKA (reference sequence). The CDR3 consists of 17 residues. The V and J ends lost 6 bases and 1 base respectively, with 23 bases between them. In DNA, the CDR3 is TGCAGTGCCCAGTTTGAGAACAGCCCCTTTCGCACAGATACGCAGTATTTT. It is translated as CSAQFENSPFRTDTQYF.

This clonotype was counted at least ten times. J is TRBJ2-1 and V is TRBV6-2 or TRBV6-3, with D unclear. Germline loops: CDR1 MNHEY, CDR2 SVGEGT. Deletions cut 0 bases from V and 10 bases from J, with 10 bases between. The CDR3 is 13 residues long. The CDR3 DNA reads as TGTGCCAGCAGTTACTCGAAGCTGGTGGAGCAGTTCTTC. Amino acids: CASSYSKLVEQFF.

This clonotype showed up just once. The chain combines TRBV25-1 with TRBJ2-1; TRBD1 matches at 9 bases. Germline CDR1 reads MGHDK; CDR2 reads SYGVNS. This CDR3 has 18 residues. J lost 2 bases, V lost 0 bases, and 8 bases had no gene match. CDR3 DNA sequence: TGTGCCAGCAGTGAATATATTCGCCGGGACAGGGCCTACAATGAGCAGTTCTTC. Amino acid sequence: CASSEYIRRDRAYNEQFF.

V usage is TRBV5-5 and J usage is TRBJ2-2; 11 bases line up with TRBD2. CDR1 is SGHKS and CDR2 is YYEKEE in the germline V gene (reference sequence). CDR3 length: 16 amino acids. V lost 6 bases to trimming and J lost 4 bases; unmatched junction nucleotides: 8. The CDR3: CASTFSGGAATGELFF. The CDR3 coding sequence is TGTGCCAGCACCTTTAGCGGGGGGGCTGCCACCGGGGAGCTGTTTTTT.

This clonotype was detected many times. The chain employs TRBV7-9 and TRBJ1-1, with D hard to call. V lost 3 bases, J lost 2 bases, and 13 bases lay in between. Germline V gene data show CDR1 as SEHNR and CDR2 as FQNEAQ (reference sequence). The CDR3 runs 15 residues. CDR3 sequence reads: CASSFPGTSNTEAFF. CDR3 nucleotide sequence: TGTGCCAGCAGCTTTCCCGGAACGAGCAACACTGAAGCTTTCTTT.

The chain uses TRBV5-5 and TRBJ2-1; TRBD2 matches at 11 bases. Trimming removed 3 bases from V and 9 bases from J; junction bases left unmatched: 8. Germline CDR1 SGHKS, CDR2 YYEKEE (reference sequence). The CDR3 contains 15 residues. CDR3 protein: CASSSLAGGLGEQFF. CDR3 in DNA: TGTGCCAGCAGCTCTCTAGCGGGGGGCCTCGGTGAGCAGTTCTTC.

The rearrangement joins TRBV10-3 to TRBJ2-3; D might be TRBD1 (5 bases). V was clipped by 6 bases and J by 2 bases, with 18 bases between them. The V gene's germline CDR1 is ENHRY and CDR2 SYGVKD. The CDR3 sequence is 16 residues long. The CDR3 region has the DNA TGTGCCATCAGGCACAAGACAGAAATTACCACAGATACGCAGTATTTT. Encoded protein: CAIRHKTEITTDTQYF.

V and J are TRBV5-1 and TRBJ2-2; 7 bases agree with TRBD1. Germline CDR1 reads SGHRS; CDR2 reads YFSETQ. The length of the CDR3 is 16 residues. V lost 4 bases, J lost 3 bases, and 9 bases stayed unmatched. The CDR3 DNA reads as TGCGCCAGCAGCACGGGACAGAATGGCGACACCGGGGAGCTGTTTTTT. Translated, it gives CASSTGQNGDTGELFF.

This clonotype was recorded a few times. The chain couples TRBV6-1 to TRBJ2-3, with TRBD1 as a possible D gene (5 bases). The CDR3 has 13 amino acids. The germline V gene encodes CDR1 MNHNS and CDR2 SASEGT. V was clipped by 4 bases and J by 6 bases, with 11 bases between them. This CDR3 reads CASSATVRDTQYF. In DNA, the CDR3 is TGTGCCAGCAGTGCGACAGTGCGCGATACGCAGTATTTT.

The chain carries TRBV28 and TRBJ2-5; 7 nucleotides align to TRBD1. V gave up 8 bases and J gave up 4 bases; unmatched junction bases: 13. Germline assignment: CDR1 MDHEN and CDR2 SYDVKM. The CDR3 consists of 15 residues. The CDR3 spells CASGNKGGRRETQYF. The CDR3 region has the DNA TGTGCCAGCGGAAATAAAGGGGGCCGTCGAGAGACCCAGTACTTC.

The rearrangement uses TRBV29-1 and TRBJ2-2; D call uncertain. V lost 5 bases, J lost 6 bases, and 4 bases lay in between. The CDR3 spans 10 residues. Germline V gene sequence: CDR1 SQVTM, CDR2 ANQGSEA. This chain's CDR3 is CSVLAGELFF. In DNA, the CDR3 is TGCAGCGTTCTCGCCGGGGAGCTGTTTTTT.